The source of this T cell receptor (beta chain) is a study of T cells in Graves' hyperthyroidism and ophthalmopathy. Study findings and constraints: Within blood appeared most thyroid clonotypes that had expanded above 0.001. The model identified upcoming ophthalmopathy a median around 6 months ahead of onset.

Participants, patients aged 18 to 65, had newly diagnosed hyperthyroidism with a duration under 2 months. Used for diagnoses were clinical symptoms, serum thyroxine and TRAb, thyroid ultrasound and orbital computed tomography. Amplification yielded TCR beta CDR3 regions, with RNA transcripts as the source. An initial round of RT-PCR targeting the TCR CDR3 relied on the HTBI primer set. TCRdb re-derived calls from the multiplex PCR reads in MiXCR, one entry per CDR3 protein. Among a few hundred thousand distinct CDR3 sequences listed, 35% to 55% were seen once. Points on this clonotype: As yet, its antigen is unknown.

This clonotype was obtained from a woman aged 18 to 35 with Graves' hyperthyroidism. Sequencing input: peripheral blood or thyroid tissue (not recorded which).

CDR3 amino acids: CASSQRSDEQFF. As DNA, the CDR3 is TGTGCCAGCAGCCAACGGTCAGATGAGCAGTTCTTC. The J gene is TRBJ2-1, the V gene TRBV14, with unresolved D. Germline V gives CDR1 SGHDN, CDR2 FVKESK. The CDR3 is 12 residues long. Trimming stripped 2 bases from V and 8 bases from J, with 7 bases between.